These T cell receptor beta chains were read from a single sample in a study of identical twins. TCRdb used MiXCR to reprocess the 5' RACE reads, holding one entry per CDR3 protein. Among about 240,000 distinct CDR3 sequences listed, roughly a tenth were seen once. The specimen sequenced was memory T cells sorted from blood. The source of these receptors is a man aged 45-65 years in good health. The CDR3 runs from the conserved cysteine through the conserved F or W. D genes are given only for firm matches. Clone size is shown for a subset of rows, as once, few, many or a class of expanded clone.

J gene,V gene,clone size,D gene,CDR3 DNA,CDR3 protein
TRBJ1-4,TRBV6-5,many,NA,TGTGCCAGCAGTTACTCCCGCTTTGGAGGGGCTAATGAAAAACTGTTTTTT,CASSYSRFGGANEKLFF
TRBJ1-5,TRBV28,NA,NA,TGTGCCACCATGGGGATCTACCTCAGGGGCAATCAGCCCCAGCATTTT,CATMGIYLRGNQPQHF
TRBJ2-3,TRBV6-2/TRBV6-3,many,TRBD2,TGTGCCAGCAGTCCCCGAGGGGTGACTAGCGGGAGGGCCGGACGCACAGATACGCAGTATTTT,CASSPRGVTSGRAGRTDTQYF
TRBJ1-1,TRBV18,many,NA,TGTGCCAGCTCCCCGGATGCGGTAGCTTTCTTT,CASSPDAVAFF
TRBJ2-7,TRBV5-6,few,NA,TGTGCCAGCAGCTTGTCGGTCCTCACTACCTACGAGCAGTACTTC,CASSLSVLTTYEQYF
TRBJ2-7,TRBV3-1,NA,NA,TGTGCCAGCAGCCCCATGGGGCACGAGCAGTACTTC,CASSPMGHEQYF
TRBJ2-7,TRBV6-6,many,NA,TGTGCCAGCAGTTACGCAGGAGGGGCCGAGCAGTACTTC,CASSYAGGAEQYF
TRBJ1-1,TRBV12-3/TRBV12-4,few,NA,TGTGCCAGCAGTTCACTCCTGGATACTGGGCGGGGCACTGAAGCTTTCTTT,CASSSLLDTGRGTEAFF
TRBJ1-2,TRBV7-9,NA,TRBD1,TGTGCCAGCAGCCGATCGGACAGGGGCCCCTATGGCTACACCTTC,CASSRSDRGPYGYTF
TRBJ2-2,TRBV19,many,NA,TGTGCCAGTAGTATAAAAGCCATAGGGGAGCTGTTTTTT,CASSIKAIGELFF
TRBJ2-2,TRBV20-1,NA,TRBD2,TGCAGTGCTAGGAGCGGGAGGGCAACGACCGGGGAGCTGTTTTTT,CSARSGRATTGELFF
TRBJ2-7,TRBV18,many,NA,TGTGCCAGCTCACCACCCGGACTTCCGAGCTCCTACGAGCAGTACTTC,CASSPPGLPSSYEQYF
TRBJ2-7,TRBV5-6,many,NA,TGTGCCAGCAGCTTGGACAGGTTTCACGAGCAGTACTTC,CASSLDRFHEQYF